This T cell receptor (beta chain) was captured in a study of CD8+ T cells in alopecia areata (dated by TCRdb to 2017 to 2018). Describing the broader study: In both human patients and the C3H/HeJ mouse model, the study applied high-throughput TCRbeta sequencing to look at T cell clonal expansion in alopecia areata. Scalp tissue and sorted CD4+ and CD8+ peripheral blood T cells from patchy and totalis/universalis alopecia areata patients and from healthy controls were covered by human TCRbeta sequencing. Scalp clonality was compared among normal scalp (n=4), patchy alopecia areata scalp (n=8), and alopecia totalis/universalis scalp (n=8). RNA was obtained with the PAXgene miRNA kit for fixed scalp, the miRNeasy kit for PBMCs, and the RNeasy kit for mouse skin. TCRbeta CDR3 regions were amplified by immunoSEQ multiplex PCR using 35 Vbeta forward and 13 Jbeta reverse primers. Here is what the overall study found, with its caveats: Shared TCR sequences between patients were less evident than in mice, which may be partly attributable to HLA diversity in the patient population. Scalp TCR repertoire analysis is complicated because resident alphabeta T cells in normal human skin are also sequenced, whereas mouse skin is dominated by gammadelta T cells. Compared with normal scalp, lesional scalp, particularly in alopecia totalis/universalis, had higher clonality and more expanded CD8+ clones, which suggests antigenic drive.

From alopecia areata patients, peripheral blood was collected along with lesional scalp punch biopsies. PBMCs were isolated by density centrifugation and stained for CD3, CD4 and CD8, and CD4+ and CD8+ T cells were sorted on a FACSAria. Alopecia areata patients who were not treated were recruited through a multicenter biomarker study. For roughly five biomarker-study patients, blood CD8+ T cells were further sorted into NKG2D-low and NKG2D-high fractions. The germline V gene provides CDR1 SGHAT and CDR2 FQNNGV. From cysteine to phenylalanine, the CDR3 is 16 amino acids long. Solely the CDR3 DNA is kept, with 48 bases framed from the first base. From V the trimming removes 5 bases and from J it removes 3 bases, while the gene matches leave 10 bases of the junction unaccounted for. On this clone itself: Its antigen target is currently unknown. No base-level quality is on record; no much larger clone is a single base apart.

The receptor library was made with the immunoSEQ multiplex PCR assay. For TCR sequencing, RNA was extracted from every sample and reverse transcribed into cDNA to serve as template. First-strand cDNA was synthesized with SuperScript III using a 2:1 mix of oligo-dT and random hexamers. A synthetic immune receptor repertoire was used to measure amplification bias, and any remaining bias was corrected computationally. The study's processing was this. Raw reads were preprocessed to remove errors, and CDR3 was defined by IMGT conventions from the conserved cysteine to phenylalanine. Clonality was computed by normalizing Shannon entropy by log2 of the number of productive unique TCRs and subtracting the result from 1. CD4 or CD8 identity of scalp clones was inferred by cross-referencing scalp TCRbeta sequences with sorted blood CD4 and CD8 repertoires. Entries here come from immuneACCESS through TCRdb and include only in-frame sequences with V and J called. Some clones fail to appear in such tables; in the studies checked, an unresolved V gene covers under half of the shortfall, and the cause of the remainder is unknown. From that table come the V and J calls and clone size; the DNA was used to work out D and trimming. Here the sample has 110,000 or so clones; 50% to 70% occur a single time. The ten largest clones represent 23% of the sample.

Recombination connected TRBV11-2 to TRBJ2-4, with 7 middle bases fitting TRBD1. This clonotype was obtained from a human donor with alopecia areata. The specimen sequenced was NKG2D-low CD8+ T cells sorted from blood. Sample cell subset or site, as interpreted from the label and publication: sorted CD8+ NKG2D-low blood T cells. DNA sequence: TGTGCCAGCAGCAGAGACAGGGCCCGAAACAAAAACATTCAGTACTTC. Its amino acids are CASSRDRARNKNIQYF.